This TCR beta chain appears in the sequencing data of a study of T cells after yellow fever vaccination. TCRdb fed the 5' RACE reads into MiXCR, producing one record per CDR3 protein. The data contain about 140,000 distinct CDR3 sequences, more than 6% of them singletons. This clonotype came up many times. Germline CDR1 reads SGHRS; CDR2 reads YFSETQ. The trim removed 1 base at V and 8 bases at J, leaving 10 bases unmatched. This CDR3 comprises 16 residues. Sequencing used CD4+ T cells sorted from PBMCs, obtained 5 days after the yellow fever booster vaccination. The gene calls are TRBV5-1 and TRBJ2-3, with 10 bases aligning to TRBD2. This receptor was taken from a man aged 25-45 years who received the YFV17D yellow fever vaccine. The CDR3 nucleotides read TGCGCCAGCAGCTTGTCTTCTCAACTAGCGGGAATTACGCAGTATTTT. Its translation is CASSLSSQLAGITQYF.